Each of the 11 T cell receptor beta chains below was sequenced from the same sample in a study of Ad26.COV2.S vaccination and SARS-CoV-2 variants. Sequencing was performed with immunoSEQ multiplex PCR; in TCRdb, only in-frame clones are kept and a portion is missing. The sample has 350,000 to 500,000 clones, 88% seen once. Treatment: 19 received Ad26.COV2.S at low or high dose, single or two shots; about 5 received placebo; per-sample allocation not given. Samples were taken on day 63 after the first vaccine or placebo injection. The sample was peripheral blood, taken in a trial of Ad26.COV2.S vaccine versus placebo. The receptor source for this set is a person aged 18-60 years who received the Ad26.COV2.S COVID-19 vaccine or a placebo.

The V gene is TRBV10-2, the J gene TRBJ2-7; D is undetermined. Trimming cost V 7 bases and J 3 bases, with 13 bases left between them. The length of the CDR3 is 13 residues. Germline values: CDR1 WSHSY, CDR2 SAAADI. The CDR3 loop reads CASKRGLVYEQYF. The CDR3 nucleotides are TGCGCCAGCAAGAGAGGATTGGTCTACGAGCAGTACTTC.

J is TRBJ2-2 and V is TRBV7-8, with TRBD2 matching over 12 bases. Germline CDR1 reads SGHVS; CDR2 reads FQNEAQ. Unmatched junction bases numbered 11, after V lost 2 bases and J lost 7 bases. The CDR3 extends over 18 amino acids. DNA of the CDR3: TGTGCCAGCAGCTTAACGCTAGCGGGGGGGCCTTCCGACGGGGAGCTGTTTTTT. It encodes CASSLTLAGGPSDGELFF.

The rearrangement uses TRBV18 and TRBJ2-3; 11 positions agree with TRBD2. V trimming: 0 bases; J trimming: 12 bases; junction bases outside the gene matches: 8. The germline gives CDR1 KGHSH, CDR2 LQKENI. The CDR3 spans 15 residues. CDR3 nucleotides: TGTGCCAGCTCACCACCCGGGCTAGCGGGGGGCCTCCAGTATTTT. Translation: CASSPPGLAGGLQYF.

V and J are TRBV14 and TRBJ2-7; D remains ambiguous. The germline gives CDR1 SGHDN, CDR2 FVKESK. The CDR3 has 13 amino acids. The V gene lost 2 bases and the J gene lost 3 bases, with 8 bases spanning the gap. The CDR3 loop is CASSQSSFYEQYF. The CDR3 DNA follows: TGTGCCAGCAGCCAAAGTAGTTTCTACGAGCAGTACTTC.

The chain joins TRBV28 to TRBJ2-3; D may be TRBD1 (5 bases). The CDR3 has 15 amino acids. The germline CDR1 and CDR2 sequences are MDHEN and SYDVKM. V lost 5 bases and J 4 bases, leaving 16 bases between the germline ends. For the CDR3, the DNA is TGTGCCAGCAGTCCCTTAAAGGGGTGGGCAGATACGCAGTATTTT. Encoded protein: CASSPLKGWADTQYF.

This clone has only one observation. This CDR3 reads CASSLVRGGPADTQYF. The CDR3 nucleotides read TGTGCCAGCAGCTTAGTGCGGGGGGGGCCGGCAGATACGCAGTATTTT. The chain uses TRBV7-2 and TRBJ2-3, with 9 bases fitting TRBD2. The CDR3 totals 16 residues. V dropped 1 base and J dropped 4; count of bases not matched to a gene: 6. Germline V gene lookup returns CDR1 SGHTA and CDR2 FQGNSA.

The chain has TRBV4-3 and TRBJ2-3; D possibly matches TRBD1 or TRBD2 (5 bases each). This CDR3 has 15 residues. Germline V gene lookup returns CDR1 LGHNA and CDR2 YSLEER. The V gene lost 5 bases and the J gene lost 0 bases, with 12 bases spanning the gap. The CDR3 DNA is TGCGCCAGCAGCGTCCGGGACGCCAGCACAGATACGCAGTATTTT. Its translation: CASSVRDASTDTQYF.

This clone was observed a few times. In DNA, the CDR3 is TGTGCCAGCAGCCAGCGGGCGCGGGGGAATGAGCAGTTCTTC. It is translated as CASSQRARGNEQFF. The genes are TRBV28 and TRBJ2-1; TRBD2 matches at 7 bases. The CDR3 length is 14 residues. The V gene's germline CDR1 is MDHEN and CDR2 SYDVKM. Trimming at V came to 6 bases and at J to 7 bases, leaving 9 bases not matched to a gene.

The chain employs TRBV6-2 or TRBV6-3 and TRBJ1-2, with 9 bases identical to TRBD1. The CDR3 totals 13 residues. V trimming: 2 bases; J trimming: 8 bases; junction bases outside the gene matches: 3. Germline V gene lookup returns CDR1 MNHEY and CDR2 SVGEGT. Here the CDR3 reads CASSYRTGVGYTF. The CDR3 region has the DNA TGTGCCAGCAGTTACCGGACAGGGGTCGGCTACACCTTC.

There are many counts of this clone. The chain recombines TRBV29-1 with TRBJ2-7, with TRBD1 matching 8 bases. The germline V gene encodes CDR1 SQVTM and CDR2 ANQGSEA. This CDR3 is built from 14 residues. V shed 0 bases, J shed 3 bases, and the junction held 4 bases outside the gene matches. CDR3 loop: CSVEDPGGDYEQYF. CDR3 sequence (DNA): TGCAGCGTTGAAGATCCAGGGGGCGACTACGAGCAGTACTTC.

This clone was detected only once. V gene TRBV11-3 combines with J gene TRBJ2-1; 10 positions match TRBD1. CDR1 is SGHNT and CDR2 is YENEEA in the germline V gene. Germline trimming cut 5 bases from V and 1 base from J; bases unmatched to any gene: 11. The length of the CDR3 is 18 residues. DNA of the CDR3: TGTGCCAGCAGCATGAGACAGGGGGCTTCTTTTTCCTACAATGAGCAGTTCTTC. Residues: CASSMRQGASFSYNEQFF.